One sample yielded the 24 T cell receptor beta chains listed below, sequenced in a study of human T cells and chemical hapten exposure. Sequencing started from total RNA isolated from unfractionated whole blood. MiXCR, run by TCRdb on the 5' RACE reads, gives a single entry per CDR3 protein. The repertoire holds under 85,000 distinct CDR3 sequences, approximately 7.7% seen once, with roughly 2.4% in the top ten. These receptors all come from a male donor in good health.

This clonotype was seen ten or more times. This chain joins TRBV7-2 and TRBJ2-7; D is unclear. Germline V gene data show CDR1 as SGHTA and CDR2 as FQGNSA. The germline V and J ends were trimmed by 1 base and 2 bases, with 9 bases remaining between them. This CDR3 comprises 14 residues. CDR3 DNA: TGTGCCAGCAGCTTAGGGCCAGGCACCTACGAGCAGTACTTC. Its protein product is CASSLGPGTYEQYF.

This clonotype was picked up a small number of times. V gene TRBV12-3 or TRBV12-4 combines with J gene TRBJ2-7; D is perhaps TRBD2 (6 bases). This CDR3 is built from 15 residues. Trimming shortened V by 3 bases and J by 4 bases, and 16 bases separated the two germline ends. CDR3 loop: CASSFGRQNLYEQYF. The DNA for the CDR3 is TGTGCCAGCAGTTTCGGGAGACAGAACCTTTACGAGCAGTACTTC.

For the CDR3, the DNA is TGTGCCAGCAGCTACGATAGGTCCAGTGGGGTAGATACGCAGTATTTT. Residues: CASSYDRSSGVDTQYF. The chain has TRBV7-9 and TRBJ2-3; D unclear. The CDR3 is made up of 16 amino acids. Germline V CDR1 and CDR2: SEHNR, FQNEAQ (reference sequence). The V end was cut by 4 bases, the J end by 5 bases, with 19 bases between.

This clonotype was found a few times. This CDR3 is CASSFPGRGTDTQYF. The CDR3 nucleotides are TGTGCCAGCAGCTTCCCTGGTAGGGGCACAGATACGCAGTATTTT. The chain joins TRBV5-5 to TRBJ2-3, with no clear D. V was shortened by 2 bases and J by 1 base, with 11 bases between the two germline ends. The CDR3 contains 15 residues. Germline-derived CDR1 and CDR2 are SGHKS and YYEKEE (reference sequence).

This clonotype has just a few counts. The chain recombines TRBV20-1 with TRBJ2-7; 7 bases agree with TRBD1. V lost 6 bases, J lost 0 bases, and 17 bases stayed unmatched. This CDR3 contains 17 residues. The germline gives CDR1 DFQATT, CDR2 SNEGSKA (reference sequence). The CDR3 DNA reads TGCAGTGCGAGTCGAGTTTGGGGGACAGCGAGCTCCTACGAGCAGTACTTC. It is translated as CSASRVWGTASSYEQYF.

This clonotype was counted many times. The CDR3 region is CASSLGRTSTDTQYF. The CDR3, as DNA: TGTGCCAGCAGTTTAGGACGTACTAGCACAGATACGCAGTATTTT. The chain has TRBV27 and TRBJ2-3; D is uncertain. This CDR3 has 15 residues. Germline CDR1 MNHEY, CDR2 SMNVEV (reference sequence). The V and J ends lost 2 bases and 0 bases respectively, with 9 bases between them.

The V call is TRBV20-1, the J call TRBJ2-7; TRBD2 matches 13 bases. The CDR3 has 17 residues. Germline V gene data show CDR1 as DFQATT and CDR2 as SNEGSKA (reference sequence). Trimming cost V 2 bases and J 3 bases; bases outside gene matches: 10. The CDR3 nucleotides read TGCAGTGCTAGATCCGGGACTAGCGGGATCAGGGTCTACGAGCAGTACTTC. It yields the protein CSARSGTSGIRVYEQYF.

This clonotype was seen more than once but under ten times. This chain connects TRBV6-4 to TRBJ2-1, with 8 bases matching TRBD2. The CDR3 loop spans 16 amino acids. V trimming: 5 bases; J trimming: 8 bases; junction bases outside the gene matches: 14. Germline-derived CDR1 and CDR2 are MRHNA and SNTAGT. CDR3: CASSPYSSGSRDEQFF. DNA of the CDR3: TGTGCCAGCAGTCCATATTCTAGCGGGTCTAGGGATGAGCAGTTCTTC.

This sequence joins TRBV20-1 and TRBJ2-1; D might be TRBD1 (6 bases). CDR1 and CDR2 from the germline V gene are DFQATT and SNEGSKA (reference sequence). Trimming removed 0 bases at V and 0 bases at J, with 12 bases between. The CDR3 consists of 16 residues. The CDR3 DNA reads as TGCAGTGCTAGAGACCCACAGGGCTACTCCTACAATGAGCAGTTCTTC. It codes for CSARDPQGYSYNEQFF.

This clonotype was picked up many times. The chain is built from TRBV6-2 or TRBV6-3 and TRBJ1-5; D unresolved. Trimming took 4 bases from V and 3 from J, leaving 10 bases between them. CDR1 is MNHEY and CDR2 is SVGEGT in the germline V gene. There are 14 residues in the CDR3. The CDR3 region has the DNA TGTGCCAGCAGTTCCGAGACGGACAATCAGCCCCAGCATTTT. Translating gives CASSSETDNQPQHF.

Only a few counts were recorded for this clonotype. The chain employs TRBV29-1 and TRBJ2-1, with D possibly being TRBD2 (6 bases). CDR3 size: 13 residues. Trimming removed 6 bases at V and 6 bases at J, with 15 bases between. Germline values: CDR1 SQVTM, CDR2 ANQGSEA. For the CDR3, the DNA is TGCAGCGTGGACCGGGACTGGGGCAATGAGCAGTTCTTC. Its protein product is CSVDRDWGNEQFF.

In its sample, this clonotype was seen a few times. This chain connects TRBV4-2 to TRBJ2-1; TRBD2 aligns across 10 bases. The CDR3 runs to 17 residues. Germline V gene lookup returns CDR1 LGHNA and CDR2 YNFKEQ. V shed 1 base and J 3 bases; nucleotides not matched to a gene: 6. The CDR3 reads CASSQVSSGGNYNEQFF. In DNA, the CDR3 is TGTGCCAGCAGCCAAGTTTCTAGCGGGGGTAACTACAATGAGCAGTTCTTC.

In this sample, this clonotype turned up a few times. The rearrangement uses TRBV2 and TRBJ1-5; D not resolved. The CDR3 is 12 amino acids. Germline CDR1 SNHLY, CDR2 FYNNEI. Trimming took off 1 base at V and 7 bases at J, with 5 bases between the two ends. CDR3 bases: TGTGCCAGCAGTGAAGTCGGCCAGCCCCAGCATTTT. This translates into CASSEVGQPQHF.

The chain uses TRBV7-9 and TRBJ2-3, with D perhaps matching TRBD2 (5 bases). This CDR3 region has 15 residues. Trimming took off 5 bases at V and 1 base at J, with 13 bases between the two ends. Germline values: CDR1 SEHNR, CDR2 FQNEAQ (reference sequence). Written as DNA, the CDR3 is TGTGCCAGCAGCATAGGTCCCGGGGGCACAGATACGCAGTATTTT. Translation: CASSIGPGGTDTQYF.

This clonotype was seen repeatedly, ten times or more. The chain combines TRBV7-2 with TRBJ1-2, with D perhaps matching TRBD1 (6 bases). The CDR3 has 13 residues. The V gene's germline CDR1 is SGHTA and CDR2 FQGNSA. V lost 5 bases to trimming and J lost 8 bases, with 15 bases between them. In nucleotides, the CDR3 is TGTGCCAGCAGCAACAGGGTTGATAGAGGCTACACCTTC. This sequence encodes CASSNRVDRGYTF.

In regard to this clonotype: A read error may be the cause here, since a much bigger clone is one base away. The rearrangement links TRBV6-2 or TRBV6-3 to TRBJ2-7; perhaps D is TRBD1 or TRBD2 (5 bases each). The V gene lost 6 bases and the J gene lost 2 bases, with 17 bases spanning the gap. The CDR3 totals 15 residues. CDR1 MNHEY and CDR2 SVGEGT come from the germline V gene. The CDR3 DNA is TGTGCCAGCAGCCCGAGGGGATGGGCGGCCTACGAGCAGTACTTC. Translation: CASSPRGWAAYEQYF.

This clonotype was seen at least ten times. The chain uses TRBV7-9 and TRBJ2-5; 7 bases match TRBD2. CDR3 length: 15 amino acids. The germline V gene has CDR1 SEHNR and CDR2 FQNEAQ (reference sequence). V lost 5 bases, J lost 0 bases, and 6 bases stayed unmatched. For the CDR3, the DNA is TGTGCCAGCAGCCCGAGCGGGGAGAACCAAGAGACCCAGTACTTC. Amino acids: CASSPSGENQETQYF.

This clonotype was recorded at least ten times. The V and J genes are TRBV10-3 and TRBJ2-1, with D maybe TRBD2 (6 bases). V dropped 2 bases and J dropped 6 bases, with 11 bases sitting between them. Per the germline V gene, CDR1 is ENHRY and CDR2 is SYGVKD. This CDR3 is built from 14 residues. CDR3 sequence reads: CAISENGGFNEQFF. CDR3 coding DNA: TGTGCCATCAGTGAGAACGGGGGTTTCAATGAGCAGTTCTTC.

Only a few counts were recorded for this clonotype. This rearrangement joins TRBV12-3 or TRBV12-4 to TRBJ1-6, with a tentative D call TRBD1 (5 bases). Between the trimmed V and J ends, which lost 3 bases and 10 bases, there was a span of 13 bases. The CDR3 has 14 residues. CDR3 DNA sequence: TGTGCCAGCAGTTTGGGAGGGGTTGGGTCACCCCTCCACTTT. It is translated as CASSLGGVGSPLHF.

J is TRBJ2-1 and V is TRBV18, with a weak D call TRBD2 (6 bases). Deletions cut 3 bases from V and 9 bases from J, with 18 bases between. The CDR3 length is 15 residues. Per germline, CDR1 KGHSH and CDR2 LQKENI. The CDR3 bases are TGTGCCAGCTCACCTGGGGCGGGATGGGAAGGTGAGCAGTTCTTC. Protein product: CASSPGAGWEGEQFF.

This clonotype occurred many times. CDR3 protein: CASSSDRVNTEAFF. The CDR3 DNA reads as TGTGCCAGCAGTTCGGACAGGGTCAACACTGAAGCTTTCTTT. The genes are TRBV6-5 and TRBJ1-1; 8 bases align to TRBD1. CDR3 length: 14 residues. The V segment lost 4 bases and the J segment 2 bases; nucleotides outside the gene matches: 3. Germline CDR1 is MNHEY and CDR2 is SVGAGI.

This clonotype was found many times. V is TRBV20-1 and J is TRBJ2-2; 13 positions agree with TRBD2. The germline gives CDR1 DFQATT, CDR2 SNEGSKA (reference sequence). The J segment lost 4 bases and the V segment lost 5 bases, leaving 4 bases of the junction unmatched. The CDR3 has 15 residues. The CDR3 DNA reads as TGCAGTGCTCCCGGACTAGCGGGGGTCACCGGGGAGCTGTTTTTT. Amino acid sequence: CSAPGLAGVTGELFF.

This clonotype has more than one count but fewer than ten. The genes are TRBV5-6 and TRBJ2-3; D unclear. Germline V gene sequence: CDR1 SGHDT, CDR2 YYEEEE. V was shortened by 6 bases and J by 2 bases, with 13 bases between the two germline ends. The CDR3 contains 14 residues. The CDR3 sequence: CASTPLRATDTQYF. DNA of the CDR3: TGTGCCAGCACCCCTCTCCGGGCCACAGATACGCAGTATTTT.

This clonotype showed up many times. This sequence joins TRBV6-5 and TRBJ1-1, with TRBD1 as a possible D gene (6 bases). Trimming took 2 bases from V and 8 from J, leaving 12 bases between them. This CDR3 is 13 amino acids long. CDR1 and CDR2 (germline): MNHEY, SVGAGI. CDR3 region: CASSYDGRGEAFF. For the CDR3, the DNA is TGTGCCAGCAGTTACGATGGCAGGGGAGAAGCTTTCTTT.